The clone carrying this T cell receptor (beta chain) was observed once. The CDR3 loop spans 15 amino acids. With 5 bases removed from V and 2 bases from J, the gap between germline ends came to 16 bases. Germline CDR1 is SGHTA and CDR2 is FQGNSA. Using immunoSEQ multiplex PCR, the repertoire was profiled, and TCRdb retains in-frame clones only, with some absent. The sample shows roughly 30,000 clones, around 93% of them seen only once. This entry belongs to a study of T cells in localized non-small cell lung cancer. Source: peripheral blood, taken before any cancer treatment. This sequence joins TRBV7-2 and TRBJ2-7, with D possibly TRBD1 on 6 matching bases. This TCR was recovered from a female donor of 60 years or more with stage I lung adenocarcinoma. The CDR3 region has the DNA TGTGCCAGCAGCCAAGACCGAAGACAGGCCTACGAGCAGTACTTC. Translating gives CASSQDRRQAYEQYF.